Each of the 10 T cell receptor beta chains below was sequenced from the same sample in a study of regulatory T cells in long-lasting Graves disease. Noted time point: newly diagnosed GD, antithyroid drugs for less than 3 months. Generation of the TCR library employed RNA extracted from PBMCs. CDR3-region Arm-PCR and iRepertoire HTBI primers produced the TCR beta libraries. TCRdb independently ran MiXCR on the multiplex PCR reads; one entry per CDR3 protein. The sample records about 530,000 distinct CDR3 sequences, approximately 16% being singletons. These data also formed part of another study, on T cells in Graves' hyperthyroidism and ophthalmopathy.

The input for sequencing was peripheral blood mononuclear cells (PBMCs), taken at new diagnosis, from a patient treated with antithyroid drugs. Receptors originate from a woman aged 35 to 60 with Graves disease.

The rearrangement uses TRBV7-9 and TRBJ2-1, with a tentative D call TRBD2 (7 bases). The germline gives CDR1 SEHNR, CDR2 FQNEAQ (reference sequence). CDR3 length: 15 amino acids. Trimming cost V 2 bases and J 7 bases, with 15 bases left between them. CDR3 amino acids: CASSLIPGGWNEQFF. CDR3 DNA: TGTGCCAGCAGCTTAATTCCGGGGGGCTGGAATGAGCAGTTCTTC.

V usage is TRBV24-1 and J usage is TRBJ2-1; unclear D gene. V lost 3 bases, J lost 2 bases, and 7 bases lay in between. CDR3 length: 14 amino acids. CDR1 KGHDR and CDR2 SFDVKD come from the germline V gene. In nucleotides, the CDR3 is TGTGCCACCAGTGATGTAGACCCCTACAATGAGCAGTTCTTC. Its protein is CATSDVDPYNEQFF.

The V gene is TRBV2, the J gene TRBJ2-7; TRBD1 aligns across 8 bases. The CDR3 runs 16 residues. V was clipped by 4 bases and J by 4 bases; unmatched bases: 12. From germline, CDR1 is SNHLY and CDR2 FYNNEI. CDR3 DNA sequence: TGTGCCAGCAGTGGACCCCTCCGGGACAGGCCTTACGAGCAGTACTTC. This sequence encodes CASSGPLRDRPYEQYF.

This clonotype was observed at least ten times. CDR3 residues: CAWSNDRPTEAFF. In DNA, the CDR3 is TGTGCCTGGAGTAACGACAGACCCACTGAAGCTTTCTTT. The chain is built from TRBV30 and TRBJ1-1, with D perhaps matching TRBD1 (5 bases). This CDR3 contains 13 residues. From germline, CDR1 is GTSNPN and CDR2 SVGIG (reference sequence). Trimming removed 2 bases at V and 4 bases at J, with 11 bases between. Combining the CDR3 with reference TRBV30 and TRBJ1-1 gives the whole variable domain SQTIHQWPATLVQPVGSPLSLECTVEGTSNPNLYWYRQAAGRGLQLLFYSVGIGQISSEVPQNLSASRPQDRQFILSSKKLLLSDSGFYLCAWSNDRPTEAFFGQGTRLTVV.

This clonotype was found many times. The chain employs TRBV19 and TRBJ1-3; TRBD1 matches 10 bases. The CDR3 has 18 residues. Germline trimming cut 5 bases from V and 0 bases from J; bases unmatched to any gene: 10. CDR1 is LNHDA and CDR2 is SQIVND in the germline V gene (reference sequence). The chain's CDR3 is CASSLLTGGTISGNTIYF. Written as DNA, the CDR3 is TGTGCCAGTAGTCTCCTGACAGGGGGCACAATCTCTGGAAACACCATATATTTT.

The chain couples TRBV5-8 to TRBJ1-2; perhaps TRBD1 as D (6 bases). Looked up from germline, CDR1 is SGHTS and CDR2 is YDEGEE. CDR3 length: 14 residues. V was shortened by 1 base and J by 7 bases, with 14 bases between the two germline ends. CDR3 DNA: TGTGCCAGCAGCTTGCGGGGGGCTGCCTCTGGCTACACCTTC. Encoded protein: CASSLRGAASGYTF.

For this clonotype: A read error may account for a junction end that differs from germline. The chain links TRBV11-2 to TRBJ1-1; D remains unclear. This CDR3 region has 14 residues. Germline V gives CDR1 SGHAT, CDR2 FQNNGV. The CDR3 spells CASSLGARDTETFF. In nucleotides, the CDR3 is TGTGCCAGCAGCTTAGGGGCTAGAGATACTGAAACTTTCTTT. The complete variable domain, with remaining parts taken from reference TRBV11-2 and TRBJ1-1, reads EAGVAQSPRYKIIEKRQSVAFWCNPISGHATLYWYQQILGQGPKLLIQFQNNGVVDDSQLPKDRFSAERLKGVDSTLKIQPAKLEDSAVYLCASSLGARDTETFFGQGTRLTVV.

This clonotype has ten or more counts. The rearrangement links TRBV3-1 to TRBJ2-7, with D perhaps being TRBD1 or TRBD2 (5 bases each). Germline-derived CDR1 and CDR2 are LGHDT and YNNKEL (reference sequence). The CDR3 is 14 residues long. The V gene lost 6 bases and the J gene lost 2 bases, with 14 bases spanning the gap. CDR3 region: CASSPFQGAYEQYF. The CDR3 DNA sequence: TGTGCCAGCAGTCCTTTCCAGGGAGCCTACGAGCAGTACTTC.

On this clonotype: A read error may explain this, as a much larger clone is one base away. This chain uses TRBV2 with TRBJ1-2; D unclear. V was shortened by 7 bases and J by 6 bases, with 15 bases between the two germline ends. Germline V CDR1 and CDR2: SNHLY, FYNNEI. The CDR3 length is 13 residues. The DNA of the CDR3 is TGTGCCAGCAACGTCGGGTGGGATAATGGCTACACCTTC. Translating gives CASNVGWDNGYTF.

This clonotype occurred many times. This rearrangement joins TRBV27 to TRBJ1-3, with D uncertain. The CDR3 totals 16 residues. Germline CDR1 is MNHEY and CDR2 is SMNVEV (reference sequence). Deletions cut 0 bases from V and 0 bases from J, with 9 bases between. The CDR3 DNA follows: TGTGCCAGCAGTTTATCGGGTGTCCTCTCTGGAAACACCATATATTTT. Its translation: CASSLSGVLSGNTIYF.